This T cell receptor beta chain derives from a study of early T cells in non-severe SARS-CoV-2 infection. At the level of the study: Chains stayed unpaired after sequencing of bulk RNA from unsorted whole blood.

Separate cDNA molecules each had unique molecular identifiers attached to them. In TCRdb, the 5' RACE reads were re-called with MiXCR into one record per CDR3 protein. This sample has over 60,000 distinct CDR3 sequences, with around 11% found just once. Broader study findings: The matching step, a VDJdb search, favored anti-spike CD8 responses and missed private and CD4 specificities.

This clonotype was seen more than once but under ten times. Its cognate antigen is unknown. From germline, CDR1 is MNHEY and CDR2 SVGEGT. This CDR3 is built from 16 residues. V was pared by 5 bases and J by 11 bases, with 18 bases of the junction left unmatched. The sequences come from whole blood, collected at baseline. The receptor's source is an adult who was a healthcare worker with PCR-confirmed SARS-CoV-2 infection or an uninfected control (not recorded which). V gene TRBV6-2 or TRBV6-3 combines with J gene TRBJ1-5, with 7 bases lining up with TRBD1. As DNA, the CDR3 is TGTGCCAGCAGTCCCTGGACAGGCCCGGACCCGGGGGCCCAGCATTTT. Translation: CASSPWTGPDPGAQHF.